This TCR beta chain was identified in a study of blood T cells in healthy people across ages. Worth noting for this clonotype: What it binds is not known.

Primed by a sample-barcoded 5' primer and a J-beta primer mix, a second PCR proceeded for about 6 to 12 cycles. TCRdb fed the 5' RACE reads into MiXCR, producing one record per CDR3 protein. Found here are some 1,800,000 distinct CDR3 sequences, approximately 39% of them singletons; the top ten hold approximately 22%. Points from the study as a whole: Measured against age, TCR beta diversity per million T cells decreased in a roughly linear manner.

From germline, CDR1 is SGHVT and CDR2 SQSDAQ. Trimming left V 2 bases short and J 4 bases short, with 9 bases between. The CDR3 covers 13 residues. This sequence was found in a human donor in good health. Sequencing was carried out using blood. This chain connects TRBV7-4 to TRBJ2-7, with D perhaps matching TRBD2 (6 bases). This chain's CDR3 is CASSLLEGYEQYF. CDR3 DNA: TGTGCCAGCAGCTTATTGGAGGGGTACGAGCAGTACTTC.